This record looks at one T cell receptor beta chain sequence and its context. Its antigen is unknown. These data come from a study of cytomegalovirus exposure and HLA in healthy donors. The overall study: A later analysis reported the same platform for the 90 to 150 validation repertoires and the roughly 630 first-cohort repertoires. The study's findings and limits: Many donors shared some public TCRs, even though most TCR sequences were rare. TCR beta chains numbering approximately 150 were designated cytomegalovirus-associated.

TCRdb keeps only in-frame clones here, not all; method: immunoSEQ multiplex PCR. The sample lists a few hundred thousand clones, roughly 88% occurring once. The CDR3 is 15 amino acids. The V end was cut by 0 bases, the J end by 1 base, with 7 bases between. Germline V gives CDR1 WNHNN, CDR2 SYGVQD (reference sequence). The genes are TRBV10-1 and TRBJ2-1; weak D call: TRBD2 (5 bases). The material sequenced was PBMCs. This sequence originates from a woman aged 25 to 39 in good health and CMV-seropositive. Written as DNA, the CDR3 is TGCGCCAGCAGTGAGTCCGAGGGTTCCTACAATGAGCAGTTCTTC. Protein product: CASSESEGSYNEQFF.